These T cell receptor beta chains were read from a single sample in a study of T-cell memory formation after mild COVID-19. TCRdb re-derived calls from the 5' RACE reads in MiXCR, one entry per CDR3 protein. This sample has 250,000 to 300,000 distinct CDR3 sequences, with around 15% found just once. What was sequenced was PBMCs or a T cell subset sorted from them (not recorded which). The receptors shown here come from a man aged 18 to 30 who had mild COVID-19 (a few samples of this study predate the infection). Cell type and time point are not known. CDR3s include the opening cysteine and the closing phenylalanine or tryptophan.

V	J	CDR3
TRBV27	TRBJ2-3	CASSSGFAFTQYF
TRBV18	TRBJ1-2	CASSPSSNSGGYTF
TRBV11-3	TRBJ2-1	CASSSRDRDEQFF
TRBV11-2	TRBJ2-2	CASSSQGYTGELFF
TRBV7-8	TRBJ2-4	CASSKRSGPKNIQYF
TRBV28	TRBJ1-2	CASRVSTGDSRGYTF
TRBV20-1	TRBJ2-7	CSARLYGNEQYF
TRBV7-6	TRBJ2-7	CASSSPTSPFYEQYF
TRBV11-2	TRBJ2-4	CASSLELGGLAKNIQYF
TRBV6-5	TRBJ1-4	CASSWDRVLGEKLFF
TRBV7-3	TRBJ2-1	CASSLTGGGDSYNEQFF
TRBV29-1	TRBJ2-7	CSAELGGTAEQYF
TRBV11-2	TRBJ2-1	CASSSLTGKGNEQFF
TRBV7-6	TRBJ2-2	CASSYVTGELFF
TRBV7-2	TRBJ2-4	CASSLPVESAKNIQYF
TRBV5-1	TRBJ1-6	CASSQAGTNSSPLHF
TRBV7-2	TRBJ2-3	CASSLTGVADTQYF
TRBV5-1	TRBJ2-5	CASSLAEGETQYF
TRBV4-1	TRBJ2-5	CASSQDTGPGETQYF
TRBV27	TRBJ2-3	CASSFGGVAADTQYF
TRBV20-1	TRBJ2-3	CSATDLVTDTQYF
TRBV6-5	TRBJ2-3	CASSPDRSTQYF
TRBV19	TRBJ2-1	CASRGGLSSYNEHFF
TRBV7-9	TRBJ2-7	CASSLAGVEQYF
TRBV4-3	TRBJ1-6	CASSQDRAYNSPLHF
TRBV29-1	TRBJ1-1	CSVVVLGRAFF
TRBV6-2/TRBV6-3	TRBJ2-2	CASNRQHTGELFF
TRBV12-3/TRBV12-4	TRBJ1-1	CASSLNPFMNTEAFF
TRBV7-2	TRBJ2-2	CASSRDRRDTGELFF
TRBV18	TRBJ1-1	CASSQGARITEAFF
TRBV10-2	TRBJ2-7	CASSAPGQGAREQYF
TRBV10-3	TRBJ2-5	CAISDRTTQETQYF
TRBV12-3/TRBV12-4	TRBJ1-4	CASSLGVGATNEKLFF
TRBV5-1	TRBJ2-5	CASSLGVDQETQYF
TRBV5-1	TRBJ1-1	CASSLDWNTEAFF
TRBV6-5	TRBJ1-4	CASSYSASTNEKLFF
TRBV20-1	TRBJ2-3	CSARDPAGADTQYF
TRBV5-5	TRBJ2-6	CASSFPAGANVLTF
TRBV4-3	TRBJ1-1	CASSQDLGATGAFF
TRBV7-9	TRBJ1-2	CASSFPNYGYTF
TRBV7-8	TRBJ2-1	CASNLAGGLNEQFF
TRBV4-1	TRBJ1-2	CASSQLVRSNGYTF
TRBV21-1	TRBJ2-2	CAILNGEGCTGELFF
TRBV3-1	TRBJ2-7	CASSQVHKTYEQYF
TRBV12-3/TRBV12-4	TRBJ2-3	CASTGLGTDTQYF
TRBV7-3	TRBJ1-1	CASSTRTGTEAFF
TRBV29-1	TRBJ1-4	CSVVGSDATNEKLFF
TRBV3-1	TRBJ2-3	CASSHSRGLGTQYF
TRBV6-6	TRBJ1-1	CASSYSPGGGTEAFF
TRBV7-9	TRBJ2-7	CASSLPGTGGYEQYF
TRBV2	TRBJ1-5	CASKPEAGNQPQHF
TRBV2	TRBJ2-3	CASSGDRDTQYF
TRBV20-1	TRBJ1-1	CSARAHLGLNTEAFF
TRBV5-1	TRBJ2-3	CASSSSGGMDTQYF
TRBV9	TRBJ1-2	CASSAYSYGYTF